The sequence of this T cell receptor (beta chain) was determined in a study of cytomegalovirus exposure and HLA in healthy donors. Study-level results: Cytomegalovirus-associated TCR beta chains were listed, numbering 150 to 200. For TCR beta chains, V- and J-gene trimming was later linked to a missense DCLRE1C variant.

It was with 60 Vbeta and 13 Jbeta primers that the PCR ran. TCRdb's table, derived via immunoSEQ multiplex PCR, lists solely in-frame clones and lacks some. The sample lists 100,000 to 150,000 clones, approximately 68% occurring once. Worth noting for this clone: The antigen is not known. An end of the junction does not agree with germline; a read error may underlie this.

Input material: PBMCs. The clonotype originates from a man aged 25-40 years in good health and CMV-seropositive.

This CDR3 is CASSQTTYNEQFF. The CDR3 DNA follows: TGTGCTAGCAGTCAGACTACCTACAATGAGCAGTTCTTC. The rearrangement joins TRBV7-7 to TRBJ2-1; perhaps TRBD2 as D (5 bases). Per the germline V gene, CDR1 is SSHAT and CDR2 is FNYEAQ (reference sequence). The CDR3 spans 13 residues.